What follows are 26 T cell receptor beta chains derived from one specimen sequenced in a study of blood T cell repertoires in COVID-19 (dated by TCRdb to 2020 to 2022). Library creation used the immunoSEQ multiplex PCR assay. Held by TCRdb, this immuneACCESS table contains in-frame sequences only and omits some clones. Under half of the omission traces to an unresolved V gene where checked; the cause of the rest is unknown. The sample table shows roughly 410,000 clones, and approximately 89% are seen once. Of the sample, approximately 2.5% falls within the top ten clones. Sequences were obtained from peripheral blood. These receptors all stem from a woman in her sixties or seventies with COVID-19, enrolled during active disease.

The chain employs TRBV5-1 and TRBJ2-2; 11 bases are a match to TRBD1. The germline gives CDR1 SGHRS, CDR2 YFSETQ. CDR3 length equals 16 residues. V lost 4 bases and J lost 4; bases outside the gene matches: 6. The CDR3 DNA reads TGCGCCAGCAGCATCACCGGGACAGGGGGCACCGGGGAGCTGTTTTTT. This translates into CASSITGTGGTGELFF.

The rearrangement links TRBV2 to TRBJ2-7; TRBD1 aligns across 8 bases. Germline V lookup: CDR1 SNHLY, CDR2 FYNNEI. The CDR3 spans 18 residues. V dropped 5 bases and J dropped 4; count of bases not matched to a gene: 19. DNA for the CDR3: TGTGCCAGCAGTACCCCGGGACAGGCACCTAGTCGTGGGTACGAGCAGTACTTC. This translates into CASSTPGQAPSRGYEQYF. Based on the CDR3 plus reference TRBV2 and TRBJ2-7, the full variable domain is EPEVTQTPSHQVTQMGQEVILRCVPISNHLYFYWYRQILGQKVEFLVSFYNNEISEKSEIFDDQFSVERPDGSNFTLKIRSTKLEDSAMYFCASSTPGQAPSRGYEQYFGPGTRLTVT.

Points on this clone: A read error may explain this, as a much larger clone is one base away. The chain employs TRBV7-9 and TRBJ2-3, with D hard to call. The germline CDR1 and CDR2 sequences are SEHNR and FQNEAQ (reference sequence). V lost 3 bases to trimming and J lost 5 bases, with 6 bases between them. The CDR3 runs 12 residues. Here the CDR3 DNA reads TGTGCCAGCAGCTTGCCGGTAGATACGCAGTATTTT. It codes for CASSLPVDTQYF.

This chain joins TRBV10-3 and TRBJ2-7; 11 positions agree with TRBD1. Germline lookup yields CDR1 ENHRY and CDR2 SYGVKD. CDR3 length equals 15 residues. The ends lost 4 bases at V and 7 bases at J; junction bases unmatched: 9. The CDR3 sequence is CAISGDRGGRGEQYF. The CDR3 DNA reads TGTGCCATCAGTGGGGACAGGGGGGGCCGAGGGGAGCAGTACTTC.

The chain employs TRBV4-1 and TRBJ1-2; D is perhaps TRBD1 (5 bases). V was trimmed by 8 bases and J by 4 bases, leaving 23 bases between them. The CDR3 consists of 16 residues. Germline V CDR1 and CDR2: MGHRA, YSYEKL. CDR3 amino acids: CASPRGGRLGSYGYTF. The CDR3 DNA follows: TGCGCCAGCCCTCGGGGGGGTCGCCTTGGGAGCTATGGCTACACCTTC.

The chain is built from TRBV6-1 and TRBJ1-2; no firm D call. The germline V and J ends were trimmed by 3 bases and 4 bases, with 12 bases remaining between them. Germline values: CDR1 MNHNS, CDR2 SASEGT. The CDR3 loop spans 14 amino acids. In DNA form, the CDR3 reads TGTGCCAGCAGTGACCCCGGAGCCCCCTATGGCTACACCTTC. The encoded protein is CASSDPGAPYGYTF.

The CDR3 coding sequence is TGTGCCAGCAGCCCCCGGGGGGTCAGGCAGTTCTTC. This translates into CASSPRGVRQFF. J is TRBJ2-1 and V is TRBV3-1 (or the pseudogene TRBV3-2); 7 nucleotides align to TRBD2. V was clipped by 4 bases and J by 12 bases; unmatched bases: 6. Germline CDR1 reads LGHDT; CDR2 reads YNNKEL (reference sequence). The CDR3 consists of 12 residues.

The V gene is TRBV27, the J gene TRBJ1-4; 8 nucleotides line up with TRBD1. The CDR3 is 16 residues long. V shed 3 bases and J 1 base; nucleotides not matched to a gene: 4. Germline lookup yields CDR1 MNHEY and CDR2 SMNVEV (reference sequence). The CDR3 loop is CASSLGRGRTNEKLFF. CDR3 in DNA: TGTGCCAGCAGTTTGGGCAGGGGGCGAACTAATGAAAAACTGTTTTTT.

The chain combines TRBV7-2 with TRBJ2-5, with 10 bases aligning to TRBD2. The CDR3 contains 15 residues. J gave up 0 bases and V 6 bases, and 4 bases lay outside the gene matches. Germline loops: CDR1 SGHTA, CDR2 FQGNSA. The DNA for the CDR3 is TGTGCCAGCAGTCCTAGCGGGGGAAACCAAGAGACCCAGTACTTC. This sequence encodes CASSPSGGNQETQYF.

The chain joins TRBV30 to TRBJ2-6; the D is unclear. With 4 bases removed from V and 2 bases from J, the gap between germline ends came to 3 bases. Per the germline V gene, CDR1 is GTSNPN and CDR2 is SVGIG (reference sequence). The CDR3 length is 12 residues. The CDR3 sequence: CAWTAGANVLTF. CDR3 nucleotide sequence: TGTGCCTGGACCGCTGGGGCCAACGTCCTGACTTTC.

This clone was recorded a few times. This CDR3 reads CASSPATSGSMNTEAFF. CDR3 coding DNA: TGTGCCAGCTCACCGGCTACTTCAGGCAGCATGAACACTGAAGCTTTCTTT. The chain joins TRBV18 to TRBJ1-1; D not resolved. V lost 3 bases and J 0 bases, leaving 17 bases between the germline ends. Per germline, CDR1 KGHSH and CDR2 LQKENI. The length of the CDR3 is 17 residues.

The rearrangement uses TRBV9 and TRBJ2-1, with D possibly matching TRBD2 (5 bases). This CDR3 is built from 15 residues. Germline V gene lookup returns CDR1 SGDLS and CDR2 YYNGEE. The V gene lost 0 bases and the J gene lost 4 bases, with 11 bases spanning the gap. CDR3 in amino acids: CASSVGGLGYNEQFF. CDR3 DNA: TGTGCCAGCAGCGTAGGAGGGCTAGGGTACAATGAGCAGTTCTTC.

The rearrangement links TRBV5-1 to TRBJ2-3; TRBD1 aligns across 7 bases. Per germline, CDR1 SGHRS and CDR2 YFSETQ. V was clipped by 3 bases and J by 2 bases; unmatched bases: 6. The CDR3 loop spans 15 amino acids. DNA of the CDR3: TGCGCCAGCAGCTCGCTGACAGGGACCACAGATACGCAGTATTTT. The encoded protein is CASSSLTGTTDTQYF.

This chain connects TRBV30 to TRBJ1-5; no clear D. The CDR3 is made up of 13 amino acids. The germline V gene has CDR1 GTSNPN and CDR2 SVGIG (reference sequence). V was pared by 6 bases and J by 1 base, with 10 bases between. In DNA form, the CDR3 reads TGTGCCTGCGGGGATGGAAGCAATCAGCCCCAGCATTTT. This encodes CACGDGSNQPQHF.

The CDR3 reads CASSRGGEKLFF. DNA for the CDR3: TGTGCCAGCAGCCGGGGGGGTGAAAAACTGTTTTTT. The chain uses TRBV27 and TRBJ1-4; weak D call: TRBD1 (5 bases). The length of the CDR3 is 12 residues. The V end lost 6 bases, the J end lost 7 bases, and 9 bases lay between the germline ends. From germline, CDR1 is MNHEY and CDR2 SMNVEV (reference sequence).

The rearrangement links TRBV5-1 to TRBJ2-2, with a weak D call TRBD1 (5 bases). CDR1 SGHRS and CDR2 YFSETQ come from the germline V gene. Trimming shortened V by 0 bases and J by 3 bases, and 15 bases separated the two germline ends. This CDR3 region has 17 residues. DNA for the CDR3: TGCGCCAGCAGCTTGGCCGGCGGCAGGGCGTACACCGGGGAGCTGTTTTTT. Amino acid sequence: CASSLAGGRAYTGELFF.

The chain has TRBV14 and TRBJ2-1; TRBD2 matches 8 bases. Trimming cost V 0 bases and J 8 bases; bases outside gene matches: 6. This CDR3 is built from 15 residues. The germline CDR1 and CDR2 sequences are SGHDN and FVKESK. CDR3 protein: CASSQEGGGPYEQFF. The CDR3 DNA sequence: TGTGCCAGCAGCCAAGAAGGCGGGGGGCCCTATGAGCAGTTCTTC.

J is TRBJ2-7 and V is TRBV5-1; 8 bases fit TRBD2. Trimming took 2 bases from V and 4 from J; bases not matched to a gene: 8. CDR1 and CDR2 (germline): SGHRS, YFSETQ. The CDR3 is 15 residues long. CDR3 protein: CASSFTAAGGYEQYF. The CDR3 DNA reads as TGCGCCAGCAGCTTTACCGCGGCGGGAGGATACGAGCAGTACTTC.

V usage is TRBV6-5 and J usage is TRBJ2-2; 8 bases match TRBD1. Trimming removed 0 bases from V and 7 bases from J; junction bases left unmatched: 4. This CDR3 spans 15 amino acids. Germline V lookup: CDR1 MNHEY, CDR2 SVGAGI. The CDR3 coding sequence is TGTGCCAGCAGTTACTCGCCAGGGGGCGGCGGGGAGCTGTTTTTT. This codes for CASSYSPGGGGELFF.

Details on this clone: In the same sample, other DNA sequences code for this CDR3. The chain carries TRBV5-4 and TRBJ2-7, with 7 bases fitting TRBD1. CDR1 is SGHNT, CDR2 YYREEE, per germline (reference sequence). The ends lost 4 bases at V and 2 bases at J; junction bases unmatched: 3. The CDR3 consists of 13 residues. The CDR3 reads CASSRQGTYEQYF. The CDR3 DNA is TGTGCCAGCAGCCGACAGGGCACCTACGAGCAGTACTTC.

This chain connects TRBV6-6 to TRBJ1-3; 8 bases fit TRBD1. Trimming removed 7 bases from V and 4 bases from J; junction bases left unmatched: 6. This CDR3 has 14 amino acids. Germline-derived CDR1 and CDR2 are MNHNY and SVGAGI (reference sequence). The CDR3 coding sequence is TGTGCCAGCACCAGACAGGGGTCAGGAAACACCATATATTTT. Encoded protein: CASTRQGSGNTIYF.

This rearrangement joins TRBV6-5 to TRBJ2-7, with 12 bases aligning to TRBD2. Germline V CDR1 and CDR2: MNHEY, SVGAGI. V was pared by 4 bases and J by 0 bases, with 1 base of the junction left unmatched. The CDR3 extends over 15 amino acids. CDR3 DNA sequence: TGTGCCAGCAGTTGGACTAGCGGGGCCTCCTACGAGCAGTACTTC. Its protein is CASSWTSGASYEQYF.

CDR3 in DNA: TGTGCCAGCAGCTTGGACGGGACACCATTCTACGAGCAGTACTTC. This gives the protein CASSLDGTPFYEQYF. The rearrangement links TRBV7-9 to TRBJ2-7; D perhaps matches TRBD1 (6 bases). CDR1 is SEHNR, CDR2 FQNEAQ, per germline (reference sequence). V lost 3 bases and J 3 bases, leaving 15 bases between the germline ends. The CDR3 is made up of 15 amino acids.

V and J are TRBV5-1 and TRBJ2-2, with TRBD2 matching over 9 bases. Trimming cost V 0 bases and J 8 bases; bases outside gene matches: 5. Germline V gives CDR1 SGHRS, CDR2 YFSETQ. The CDR3 spans 15 residues. CDR3 residues: CASSLAATSGGELFF. The CDR3 DNA sequence: TGCGCCAGCAGCTTGGCCGCGACTAGCGGAGGGGAGCTGTTTTTT.

This chain links TRBV3-1 (or the pseudogene TRBV3-2) with TRBJ1-6; TRBD1 might be the D (6 bases). Germline V gives CDR1 LGHDT, CDR2 YNNKEL (reference sequence). The CDR3 covers 14 residues. Trimming stripped 4 bases from V and 6 bases from J, with 10 bases between. The CDR3 reads CASSPGHVNSPLHF. The CDR3 DNA sequence: TGTGCCAGCAGCCCGGGACACGTTAATTCACCCCTCCACTTT.

The J gene is TRBJ2-1, the V gene TRBV7-3; no firm D call. This CDR3 is 14 amino acids long. V was shortened by 0 bases and J by 4 bases, with 7 bases between the two germline ends. Germline V gene data show CDR1 as SGHTA and CDR2 as FQGTGA. The CDR3, as DNA: TGTGCCAGCAGCTTAACGGGCAGATACAATGAGCAGTTCTTC. It translates to CASSLTGRYNEQFF.